Detailed here is one T cell receptor (beta chain). In terms of age and location, participants ranged from about 18 to 100 years and lived in roughly 22 US areas. This specimen belongs to a study of blood T cell repertoires in COVID-19. Germline trimming cut 3 bases from V and 4 bases from J; bases unmatched to any gene: 9. This CDR3 contains 16 residues. CDR1 is MGHRA and CDR2 is YSYEKL in the germline V gene. Profiling relied on immunoSEQ multiplex PCR, and the TCRdb table lists in-frame clones only, not all of them. The sample has under 350,000 clones, approximately 86% seen once. The J gene is TRBJ1-5, the V gene TRBV4-1; TRBD1 aligns across 7 bases. The sequenced material came from PBMCs or T cells enriched from blood (not recorded which). This TCR came from a woman aged 35 to 49 with acute COVID-19. The CDR3 DNA follows: TGCGCCAGCAGCCAGGTGGCCGGGACAGCTAATCAGCCCCAGCATTTT. Translated, it gives CASSQVAGTANQPQHF.